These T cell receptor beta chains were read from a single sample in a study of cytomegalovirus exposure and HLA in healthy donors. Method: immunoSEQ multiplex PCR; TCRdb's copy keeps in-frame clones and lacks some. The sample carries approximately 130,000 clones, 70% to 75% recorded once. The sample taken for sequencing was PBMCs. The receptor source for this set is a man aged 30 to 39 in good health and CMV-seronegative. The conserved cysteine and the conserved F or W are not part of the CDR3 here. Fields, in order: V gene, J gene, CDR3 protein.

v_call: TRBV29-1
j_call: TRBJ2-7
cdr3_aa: SVEGLAGAYEQY

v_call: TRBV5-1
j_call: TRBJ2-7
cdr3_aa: ASSLGGSSSYEQY

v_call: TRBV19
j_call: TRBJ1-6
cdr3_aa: ASSTGQGASPLH

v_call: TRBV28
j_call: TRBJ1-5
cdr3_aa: ASSYNRGGNQPQH

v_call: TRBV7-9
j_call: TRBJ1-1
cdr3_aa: ASSHDERTEAF

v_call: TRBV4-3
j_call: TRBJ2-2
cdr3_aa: ASSRGLEGTGELF

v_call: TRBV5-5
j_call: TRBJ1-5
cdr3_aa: ASFHRGRNQPQH

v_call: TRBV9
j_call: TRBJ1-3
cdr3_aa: ASSRTGAAISGNTIY

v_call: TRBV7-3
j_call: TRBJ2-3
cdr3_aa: ASSFSGGTDTQY

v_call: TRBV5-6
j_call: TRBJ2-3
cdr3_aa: ASSLTSGSLDTQY

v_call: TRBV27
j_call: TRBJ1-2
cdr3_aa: ASRRTEDWGYT

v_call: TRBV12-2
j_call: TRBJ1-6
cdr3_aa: ASRSNNSPLH

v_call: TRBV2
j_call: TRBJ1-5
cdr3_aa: ASSKGQGGWGPQH

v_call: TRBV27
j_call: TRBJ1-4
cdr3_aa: ASSMTGLEKLF

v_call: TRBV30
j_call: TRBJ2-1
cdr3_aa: AWRLAGGGNEQF

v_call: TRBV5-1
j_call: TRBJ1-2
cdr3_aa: ASSLRVTGGIEGYT

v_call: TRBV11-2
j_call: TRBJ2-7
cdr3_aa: ASSLGDSSYEQY

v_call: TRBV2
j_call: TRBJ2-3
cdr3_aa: ASPGGAPDTQY

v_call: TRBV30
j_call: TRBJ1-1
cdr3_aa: AWRQGLDTEAF

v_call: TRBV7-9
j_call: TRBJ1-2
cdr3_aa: ASSPSTTNHYGYT

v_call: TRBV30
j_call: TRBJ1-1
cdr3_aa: AWSVKGVDRAKSEAF

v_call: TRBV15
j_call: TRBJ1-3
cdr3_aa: ATSRARDSGNTIY

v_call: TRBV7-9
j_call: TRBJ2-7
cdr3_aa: ASDSGVDYEQY

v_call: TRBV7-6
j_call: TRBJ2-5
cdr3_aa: ASSLADTRKETQY

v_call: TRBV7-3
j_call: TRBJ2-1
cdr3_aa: ASSEGSTGIEQF

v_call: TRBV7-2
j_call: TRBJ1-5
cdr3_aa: ASGTQGLHQPQH

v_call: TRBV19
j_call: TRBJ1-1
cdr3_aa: ASGDRAWAF

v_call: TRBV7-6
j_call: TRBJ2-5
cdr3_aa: ASSLVVEGQETQY

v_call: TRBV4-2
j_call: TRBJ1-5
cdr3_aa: ASSQGAEQFNQPQH

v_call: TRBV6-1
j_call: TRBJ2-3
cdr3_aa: ASSEPRSSTDTQY

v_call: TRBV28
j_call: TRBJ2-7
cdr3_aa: ASISSSSYEQY

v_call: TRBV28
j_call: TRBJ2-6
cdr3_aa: ATRSRSGANVLT

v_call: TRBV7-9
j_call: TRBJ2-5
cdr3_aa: ASSFGGQETQY

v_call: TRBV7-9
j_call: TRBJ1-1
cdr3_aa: ASRGGRRTEAF

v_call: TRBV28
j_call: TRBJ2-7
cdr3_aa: ASVLSYEQY

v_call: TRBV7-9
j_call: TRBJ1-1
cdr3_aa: ASSFAGNTEAF

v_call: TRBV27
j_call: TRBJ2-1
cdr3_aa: ASSLQGTSYNEQF